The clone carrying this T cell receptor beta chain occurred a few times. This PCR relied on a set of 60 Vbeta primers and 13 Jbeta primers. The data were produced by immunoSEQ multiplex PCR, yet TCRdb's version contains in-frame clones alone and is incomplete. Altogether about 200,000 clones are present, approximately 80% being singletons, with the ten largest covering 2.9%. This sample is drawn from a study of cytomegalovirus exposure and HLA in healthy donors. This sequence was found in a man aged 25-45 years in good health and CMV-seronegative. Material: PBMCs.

The CDR3 loop reads CASSPGLAGGETQYF. In DNA form, the CDR3 reads TGTGCCAGCAGCCCGGGACTAGCGGGGGGAGAGACCCAGTACTTC. The chain joins TRBV5-6 to TRBJ2-5; 15 bases match TRBD2. CDR3 size: 15 residues. V trimming: 4 bases; J trimming: 4 bases; junction bases outside the gene matches: 2. The germline V gene has CDR1 SGHDT and CDR2 YYEEEE.